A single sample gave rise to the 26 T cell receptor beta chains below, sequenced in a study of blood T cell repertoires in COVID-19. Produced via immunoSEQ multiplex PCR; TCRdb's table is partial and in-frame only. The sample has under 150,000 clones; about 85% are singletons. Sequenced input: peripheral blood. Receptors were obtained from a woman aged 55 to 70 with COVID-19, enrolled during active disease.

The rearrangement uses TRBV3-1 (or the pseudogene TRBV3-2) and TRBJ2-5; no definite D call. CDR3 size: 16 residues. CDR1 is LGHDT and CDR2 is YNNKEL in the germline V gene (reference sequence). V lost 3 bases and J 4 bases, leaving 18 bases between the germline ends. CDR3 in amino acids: CASSQSTVFPPETQYF. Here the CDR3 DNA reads TGTGCCAGCAGCCAGTCTACAGTTTTTCCCCCAGAGACCCAGTACTTC.

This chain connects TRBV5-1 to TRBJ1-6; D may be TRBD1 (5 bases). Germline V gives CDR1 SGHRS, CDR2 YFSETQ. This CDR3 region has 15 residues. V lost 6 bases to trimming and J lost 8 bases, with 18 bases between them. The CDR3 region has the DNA TGCGCCAGCACGTATTCTGGGACGGGAGATTCACCCCTCCACTTT. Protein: CASTYSGTGDSPLHF.

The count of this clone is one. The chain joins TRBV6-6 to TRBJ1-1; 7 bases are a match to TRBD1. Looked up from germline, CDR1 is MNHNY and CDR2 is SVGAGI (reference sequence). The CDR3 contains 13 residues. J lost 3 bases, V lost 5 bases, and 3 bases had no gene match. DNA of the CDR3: TGTGCCAGCAGTGTACAGGGGTACACTGAAGCTTTCTTT. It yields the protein CASSVQGYTEAFF.

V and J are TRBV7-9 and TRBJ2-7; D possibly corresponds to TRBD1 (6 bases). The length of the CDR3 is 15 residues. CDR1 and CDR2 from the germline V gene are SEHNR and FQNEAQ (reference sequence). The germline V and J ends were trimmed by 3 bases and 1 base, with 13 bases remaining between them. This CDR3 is CASSLGRTDSYEQYF. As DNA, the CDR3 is TGTGCCAGCAGCTTGGGCCGGACAGATTCCTACGAGCAGTACTTC.

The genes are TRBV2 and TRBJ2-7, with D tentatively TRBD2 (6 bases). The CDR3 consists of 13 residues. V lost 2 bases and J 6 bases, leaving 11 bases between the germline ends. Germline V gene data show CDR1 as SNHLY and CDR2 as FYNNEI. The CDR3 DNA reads TGTGCCAGCAGTGAATCCAGGGAGGCCGAGCAGTACTTC. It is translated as CASSESREAEQYF. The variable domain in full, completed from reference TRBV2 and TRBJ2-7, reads EPEVTQTPSHQVTQMGQEVILRCVPISNHLYFYWYRQILGQKVEFLVSFYNNEISEKSEIFDDQFSVERPDGSNFTLKIRSTKLEDSAMYFCASSESREAEQYFGPGTRLTVT.

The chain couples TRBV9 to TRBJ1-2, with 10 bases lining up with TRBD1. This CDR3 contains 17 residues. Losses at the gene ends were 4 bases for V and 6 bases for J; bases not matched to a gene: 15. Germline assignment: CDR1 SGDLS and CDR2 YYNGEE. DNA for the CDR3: TGTGCCAGCAGCTCGCGAGAGTCCGGGACAGGGGTCGATGGCTACACCTTC. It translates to CASSSRESGTGVDGYTF.

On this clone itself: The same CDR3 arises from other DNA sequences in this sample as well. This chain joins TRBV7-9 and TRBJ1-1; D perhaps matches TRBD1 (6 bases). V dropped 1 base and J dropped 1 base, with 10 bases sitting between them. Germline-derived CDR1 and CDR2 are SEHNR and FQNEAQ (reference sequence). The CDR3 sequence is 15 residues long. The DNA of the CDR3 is TGTGCCAGCAGCTTAGGAGGGACATCGAACACTGAAGCTTTCTTT. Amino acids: CASSLGGTSNTEAFF.

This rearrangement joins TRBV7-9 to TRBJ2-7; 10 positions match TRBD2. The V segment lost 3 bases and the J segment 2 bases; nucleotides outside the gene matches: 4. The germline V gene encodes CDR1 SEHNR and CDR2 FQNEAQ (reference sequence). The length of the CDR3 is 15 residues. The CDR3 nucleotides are TGTGCCAGCAGCTTTAGCGGGGGGACTCCCTACGAGCAGTACTTC. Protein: CASSFSGGTPYEQYF.

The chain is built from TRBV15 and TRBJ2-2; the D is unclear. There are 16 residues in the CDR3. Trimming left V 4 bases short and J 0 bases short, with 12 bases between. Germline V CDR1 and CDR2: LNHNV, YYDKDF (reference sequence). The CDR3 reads CATSNQQPTNTGELFF. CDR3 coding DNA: TGTGCCACCAGCAACCAACAGCCGACGAACACCGGGGAGCTGTTTTTT.

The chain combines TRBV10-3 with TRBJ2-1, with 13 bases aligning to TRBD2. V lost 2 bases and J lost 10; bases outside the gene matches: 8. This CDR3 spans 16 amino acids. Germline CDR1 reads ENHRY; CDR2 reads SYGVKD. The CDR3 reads CAISEEGLAGPTEQFF. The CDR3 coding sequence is TGTGCCATCAGTGAGGAGGGACTAGCGGGGCCTACGGAGCAGTTCTTC.

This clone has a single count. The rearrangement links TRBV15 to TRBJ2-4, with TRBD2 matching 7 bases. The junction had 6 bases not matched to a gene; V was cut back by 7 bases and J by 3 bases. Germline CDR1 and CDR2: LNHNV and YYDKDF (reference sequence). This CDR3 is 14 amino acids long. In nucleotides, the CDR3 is TGTGCCACCACCCAGTGGGGGGGCAAAAACATTCAGTACTTC. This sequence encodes CATTQWGGKNIQYF.

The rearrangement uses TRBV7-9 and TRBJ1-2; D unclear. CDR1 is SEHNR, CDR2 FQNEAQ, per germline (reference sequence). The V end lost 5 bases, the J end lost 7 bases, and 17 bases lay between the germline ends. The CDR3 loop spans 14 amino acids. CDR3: CASSPRGGSRGYTF. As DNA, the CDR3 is TGTGCCAGCAGCCCGCGGGGAGGGAGCCGTGGCTACACCTTC.

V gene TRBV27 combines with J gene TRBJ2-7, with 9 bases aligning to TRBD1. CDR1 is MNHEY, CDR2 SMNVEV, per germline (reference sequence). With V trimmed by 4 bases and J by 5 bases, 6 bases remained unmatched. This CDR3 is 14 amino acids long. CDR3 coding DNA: TGTGCCAGCAGTTGGGGACAGGGAAAAGACGAGCAGTACTTC. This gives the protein CASSWGQGKDEQYF.

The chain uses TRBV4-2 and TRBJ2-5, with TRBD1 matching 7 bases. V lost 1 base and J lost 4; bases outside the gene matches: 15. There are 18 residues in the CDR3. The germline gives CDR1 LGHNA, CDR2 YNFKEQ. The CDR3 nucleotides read TGTGCCAGCAGCCAAGTGGGGGTGAGTGACAGGGAAGGAGAGACCCAGTACTTC. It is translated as CASSQVGVSDREGETQYF.

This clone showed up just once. The CDR3 here is CAWSITGDSPLHF. DNA of the CDR3: TGTGCCTGGAGTATTACAGGGGATTCACCCCTCCACTTT. V usage is TRBV30 and J usage is TRBJ1-6, with 7 positions matching TRBD1. V shed 2 bases and J 8 bases; nucleotides not matched to a gene: 3. The CDR3 has 13 amino acids. Germline assignment: CDR1 GTSNPN and CDR2 SVGIG (reference sequence).

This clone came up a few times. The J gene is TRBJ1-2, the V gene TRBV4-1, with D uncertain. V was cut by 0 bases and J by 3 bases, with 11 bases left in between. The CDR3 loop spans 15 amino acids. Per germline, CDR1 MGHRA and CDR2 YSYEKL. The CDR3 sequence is CASSQDIGSDYGYTF. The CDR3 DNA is TGCGCCAGCAGCCAAGATATCGGTTCGGACTATGGCTACACCTTC.

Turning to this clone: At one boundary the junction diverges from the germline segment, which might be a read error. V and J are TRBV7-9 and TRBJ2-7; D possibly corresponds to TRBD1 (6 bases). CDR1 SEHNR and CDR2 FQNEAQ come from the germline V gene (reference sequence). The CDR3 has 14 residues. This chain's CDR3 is CASSLPGTPYEQYF. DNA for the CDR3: TGTGCCAGCAGCTTACCCGGGACACCCTATGAGCAGTACTTC. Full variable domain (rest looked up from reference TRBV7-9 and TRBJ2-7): DTGVSQNPRHKITKRGQNVTFRCDPISEHNRLYWYRQTLGQGPEFLTYFQNEAQLEKSRLLSDRFSAERPKGSFSTLEIQRTEQGDSAMYLCASSLPGTPYEQYFGPGTRLTVT.

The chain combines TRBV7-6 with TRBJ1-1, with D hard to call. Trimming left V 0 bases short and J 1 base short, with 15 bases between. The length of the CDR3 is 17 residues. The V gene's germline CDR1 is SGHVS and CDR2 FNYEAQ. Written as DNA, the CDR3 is TGTGCCAGCAGCTTAGCCATAATAAGAACACAGAACACTGAAGCTTTCTTT. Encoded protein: CASSLAIIRTQNTEAFF.

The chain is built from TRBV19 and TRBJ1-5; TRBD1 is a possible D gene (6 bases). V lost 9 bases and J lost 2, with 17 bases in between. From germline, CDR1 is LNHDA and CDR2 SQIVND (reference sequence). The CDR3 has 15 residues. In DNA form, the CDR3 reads TGTGCCAGCCGGGACAAGGGTGTCGGCAATCAGCCCCAGCATTTT. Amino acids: CASRDKGVGNQPQHF. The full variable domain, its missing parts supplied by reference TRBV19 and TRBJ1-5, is DGGITQSPKYLFRKEGQNVTLSCEQNLNHDAMYWYRQDPGQGLRLIYYSQIVNDFQKGDIAEGYSVSREKKESFPLTVTSAQKNPTAFYLCASRDKGVGNQPQHFGDGTRLSIL.

Written as DNA, the CDR3 is TGTGCCAGCAGTCGCCACAACGAACAGGGAAAAGGCTACACCTTC. Translating it yields CASSRHNEQGKGYTF. The chain is built from TRBV7-9 and TRBJ1-2, with a weak D call TRBD1 (6 bases). The CDR3 extends over 15 amino acids. Germline CDR1 reads SEHNR; CDR2 reads FQNEAQ (reference sequence). V gave up 6 bases and J gave up 8 bases, with 22 bases separating them.

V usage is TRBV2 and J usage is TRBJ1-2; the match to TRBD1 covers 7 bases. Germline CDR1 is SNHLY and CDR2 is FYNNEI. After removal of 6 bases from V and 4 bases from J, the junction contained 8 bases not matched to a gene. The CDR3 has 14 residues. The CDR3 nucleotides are TGTGCCAGCAGAGACGACAGGGTATCCTATGGCTACACCTTC. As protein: CASRDDRVSYGYTF.

CDR3 amino acids: CASSQDWRGSTDTQYF. DNA for the CDR3: TGTGCCAGCAGCCAAGACTGGCGGGGGAGCACAGATACGCAGTATTTT. The chain couples TRBV4-2 to TRBJ2-3; TRBD2 matches 7 bases. The J segment lost 0 bases and the V segment lost 0 bases, leaving 3 bases of the junction unmatched. CDR1 LGHNA and CDR2 YNFKEQ come from the germline V gene. The CDR3 consists of 16 residues.

The CDR3 spells CASSLSGEFNQPQHF. CDR3 sequence (DNA): TGCGCCAGCAGCTTGAGTGGGGAGTTCAATCAGCCCCAGCATTTT. V gene TRBV5-1 combines with J gene TRBJ1-5; D is unclear. The CDR3 consists of 15 residues. CDR1 is SGHRS and CDR2 is YFSETQ in the germline V gene. With 1 base removed from V and 3 bases from J, the gap between germline ends came to 11 bases.

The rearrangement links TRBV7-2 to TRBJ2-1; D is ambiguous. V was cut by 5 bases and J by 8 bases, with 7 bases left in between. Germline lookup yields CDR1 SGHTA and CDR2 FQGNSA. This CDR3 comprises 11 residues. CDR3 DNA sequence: TGTGCCAGCAGCCCATCGGATGAGCAGTTCTTC. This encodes CASSPSDEQFF.

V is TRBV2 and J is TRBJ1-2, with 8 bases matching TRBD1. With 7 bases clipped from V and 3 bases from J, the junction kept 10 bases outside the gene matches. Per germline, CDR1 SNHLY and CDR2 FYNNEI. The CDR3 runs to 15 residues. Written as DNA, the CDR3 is TGTGCCAGCACTTCTGGACAGGGCTCCTACTATGGCTACACCTTC. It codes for CASTSGQGSYYGYTF. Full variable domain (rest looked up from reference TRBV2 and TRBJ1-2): EPEVTQTPSHQVTQMGQEVILRCVPISNHLYFYWYRQILGQKVEFLVSFYNNEISEKSEIFDDQFSVERPDGSNFTLKIRSTKLEDSAMYFCASTSGQGSYYGYTFGSGTRLTVV.

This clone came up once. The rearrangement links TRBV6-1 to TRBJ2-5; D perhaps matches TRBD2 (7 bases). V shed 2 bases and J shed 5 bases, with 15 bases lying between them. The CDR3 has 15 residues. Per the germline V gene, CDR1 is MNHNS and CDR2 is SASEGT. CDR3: CASSESRGASETQYF. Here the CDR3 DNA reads TGTGCCAGCAGTGAATCCCGGGGGGCCTCGGAGACCCAGTACTTC.